The 29 T cell receptor beta chains given below trace back to one sample, sequenced in a study of T cells in Graves' hyperthyroidism and ophthalmopathy. The source material, RNA transcripts, was used to amplify TCR beta CDR3 regions. The HTBI primer set was used in a first-round RT-PCR of the TCR CDR3. A single record per CDR3 protein comes from TCRdb applying MiXCR to the multiplex PCR reads. The data show a few hundred thousand distinct CDR3 sequences, about 45% seen once. The sample taken for sequencing was peripheral blood or thyroid tissue (not recorded which). Every receptor here comes from a woman aged 18-35 years with Graves' hyperthyroidism.

This clonotype was observed at least ten times. This chain connects TRBV19 to TRBJ2-2; TRBD2 aligns across 8 bases. After removal of 10 bases from V and 2 bases from J, the junction contained 6 bases not matched to a gene. CDR3 length: 14 residues. CDR1 is LNHDA, CDR2 SQIVND, per germline (reference sequence). The CDR3 DNA follows: TGTGCCACCGGACTAGCCGTTAACACCGGGGAGCTGTTTTTT. Encoded protein: CATGLAVNTGELFF. The full variable domain, its missing parts supplied by reference TRBV19 and TRBJ2-2, is DGGITQSPKYLFRKEGQNVTLSCEQNLNHDAMYWYRQDPGQGLRLIYYSQIVNDFQKGDIAEGYSVSREKKESFPLTVTSAQKNPTAFYLCATGLAVNTGELFFGEGSRLTVL.

This clonotype was picked up a small number of times. The rearrangement links TRBV19 to TRBJ2-3; D not resolved. The germline V and J ends were trimmed by 6 bases and 8 bases, with 18 bases remaining between them. This CDR3 has 14 amino acids. Germline CDR1 LNHDA, CDR2 SQIVND (reference sequence). This CDR3 reads CASRTGHSAGTQYF. CDR3 sequence (DNA): TGTGCCAGTAGGACGGGTCACTCGGCAGGTACGCAGTATTTT.

This clonotype occurred a few times. Sequence at one end of the junction differs from germline and may be a read error. The chain combines TRBV7-7 with TRBJ1-5; TRBD1 aligns across 11 bases. Germline-derived CDR1 and CDR2 are SSHAT and FNYEAQ (reference sequence). There are 20 residues in the CDR3. The DNA for the CDR3 is TGTGCTAGCAGCTTAGTTACCACCGGGACAGGGGGAATTGACAATCAGCCCCAGCATTTT. This gives the protein CASSLVTTGTGGIDNQPQHF.

The chain uses TRBV9 and TRBJ1-2; TRBD1 aligns across 9 bases. The CDR3 covers 18 residues. Losses at the gene ends were 2 bases for V and 4 bases for J; bases not matched to a gene: 15. Germline V gives CDR1 SGDLS, CDR2 YYNGEE. The CDR3 loop is CASSVEPGTGIRGYGYTF. CDR3 DNA sequence: TGTGCCAGCAGCGTGGAGCCCGGGACAGGGATCCGAGGCTATGGCTACACCTTC.

The gene calls are TRBV6-5 and TRBJ1-1, with a tentative D call TRBD1 (6 bases). V was pared by 5 bases and J by 5 bases, with 15 bases between. The germline V gene encodes CDR1 MNHEY and CDR2 SVGAGI. The CDR3 has 14 residues. CDR3 amino acids: CASSSPGAGTEAFF. The CDR3 DNA follows: TGTGCCAGCAGTAGCCCGGGGGCTGGAACTGAAGCTTTCTTT.

Details on this clonotype: In this CDR3 the conserved last residue, phenylalanine or tryptophan, is missing, so a read error is likely. The limits of the CDR3 on the DNA are not certain, so only TCRdb's listed CDR3 is given. The rearrangement links TRBV10-3 to TRBJ1-1. Germline V lookup: CDR1 ENHRY, CDR2 SYGVKD. The CDR3 has 11 amino acids, counting both end residues. This CDR3 reads CAIRAGGQANY.

The genes are TRBV7-3 and TRBJ1-5, with D perhaps TRBD1 (5 bases). CDR3 length equals 16 residues. Germline V gives CDR1 SGHTA, CDR2 FQGTGA. V was trimmed by 2 bases and J by 0 bases, leaving 11 bases between them. CDR3 bases: TGTGCCAGCAGCTTAGGGACCCGCGATAGCAATCAGCCCCAGCATTTT. Translation gives CASSLGTRDSNQPQHF.

The J gene is TRBJ2-1, the V gene TRBV24-1; 16 nucleotides line up with TRBD2. Germline values: CDR1 KGHDR, CDR2 SFDVKD. CDR3 length: 17 amino acids. V was pared by 5 bases and J by 7 bases, with 7 bases of the junction left unmatched. The CDR3 DNA reads TGTGCCACCAGTGTTACTCCGGGACTAGCGGGAGGGAATGAGCAGTTCTTC. It is translated as CATSVTPGLAGGNEQFF.

This clonotype was found many times. The chain links TRBV30 to TRBJ2-6, with D uncertain. V gave up 3 bases and J gave up 0 bases, with 3 bases separating them. CDR1 GTSNPN and CDR2 SVGIG come from the germline V gene (reference sequence). This CDR3 contains 13 residues. CDR3 region: CAWRSSGANVLTF. Written as DNA, the CDR3 is TGTGCCTGGAGAAGCTCTGGGGCCAACGTCCTGACTTTC.

With respect to this clonotype: Given a much more abundant clone one base away, this may be a read error. The rearrangement links TRBV7-9 to TRBJ1-5; unclear D gene. CDR3 length equals 12 residues. The germline V gene encodes CDR1 SEHNR and CDR2 FQNEAQ (reference sequence). The CDR3 loop is CANSFSYQPQHF. For the CDR3, the DNA is TGTGCCAACAGCTTTAGCTATCAGCCCCAGCATTTT.

J is TRBJ2-5 and V is TRBV7-8, with D possibly matching TRBD1 (6 bases). The V and J ends lost 1 base and 5 bases respectively, with 14 bases between them. The CDR3 loop spans 15 amino acids. Germline values: CDR1 SGHVS, CDR2 FQNEAQ. The CDR3 is CASSLGNRVQETQYF. CDR3 bases: TGTGCCAGCAGCTTAGGGAACAGGGTTCAGGAGACCCAGTACTTC.

Ten or more counts support this clonotype. The rearrangement uses TRBV6-2 or TRBV6-3 and TRBJ2-5; 8 bases agree with TRBD1. In germline, CDR1 is MNHEY, CDR2 SVGEGT. J was trimmed by 2 bases and V by 11 bases; bases with no gene match: 7. This CDR3 spans 13 amino acids. CDR3 sequence reads: CARNGQGQETQYF. In DNA form, the CDR3 reads TGTGCCCGAAACGGACAGGGACAAGAGACCCAGTACTTC.

This clonotype has more than one count but fewer than ten. The chain employs TRBV7-2 and TRBJ2-7; 9 nucleotides line up with TRBD2. CDR3 size: 16 residues. The J segment lost 1 base and the V segment lost 5 bases, leaving 9 bases of the junction unmatched. Germline V gives CDR1 SGHTA, CDR2 FQGNSA. CDR3 in amino acids: CASSQDSLAGSYEQYF. For the CDR3, the DNA is TGTGCCAGCAGCCAAGATAGCCTAGCGGGGTCCTACGAGCAGTACTTC. Together with reference TRBV7-2 and TRBJ2-7, the CDR3 gives the full variable domain: GAGVSQSPSNKVTEKGKDVELRCDPISGHTALYWYRQSLGQGLEFLIYFQGNSAPDKSGLPSDRFSAERTGGSVSTLTIQRTQQEDSAVYLCASSQDSLAGSYEQYFGPGTRLTVT.

This clonotype was seen only once. Just one base apart from a much larger clone, this may be a read error. The chain uses TRBV5-1 and TRBJ1-3, with D tentatively TRBD1 (6 bases). The CDR3 covers 17 residues. CDR1 and CDR2 from the germline V gene are SGHRS and YFSETQ. In nucleotides, the CDR3 is TGCGTCAGCAGCCAAGTTGATCGGGGGCTTGTTGGAAACACCATATATTTT. Translating it yields CVSSQVDRGLVGNTIYF. The full variable domain, its missing parts supplied by reference TRBV5-1 and TRBJ1-3, is KAGVTQTPRYLIKTRGQQVTLSCSPISGHRSVSWYQQTPGQGLQFLFEYFSETQRNKGNFPGRFSGRQFSNSRSEMNVSTLELGDSALYLCVSSQVDRGLVGNTIYFGEGSWLTVV.

This clonotype was seen once. The chain is built from TRBV2 and TRBJ1-5; TRBD1 is a possible D gene (5 bases). V was trimmed by 3 bases and J by 2 bases, leaving 11 bases between them. The CDR3 totals 15 residues. Germline V gene lookup returns CDR1 SNHLY and CDR2 FYNNEI. CDR3 amino acids: CASSEMGDGNQPQHF. The CDR3, as DNA: TGTGCCAGCAGTGAGATGGGGGATGGCAATCAGCCCCAGCATTTT.

Notes on this clonotype: This is likely a read error, given that the CDR3 carries no conserved phenylalanine or tryptophan at its end. This rearrangement joins TRBV10-3 to TRBJ2-2; 10 nucleotides agree with TRBD2. The CDR3 contains 16 residues. V dropped 10 bases and J dropped 4; count of bases not matched to a gene: 12. Germline V gives CDR1 ENHRY, CDR2 SYGVKD. Here the CDR3 reads CASRVDRLAGTGELFS. CDR3 nucleotide sequence: TGTGCCAGCAGGGTCGATCGACTAGCGGGCACCGGGGAGCTGTTTTCT.

The rearrangement uses TRBV10-3 and TRBJ2-7; 7 bases line up with TRBD1. Losses at the gene ends were 2 bases for V and 6 bases for J; bases not matched to a gene: 4. This CDR3 region has 13 residues. The germline V gene encodes CDR1 ENHRY and CDR2 SYGVKD. For the CDR3, the DNA is TGTGCCATCAGTGAGGTAGGGGGCACCGAGCAGTACTTC. Protein: CAISEVGGTEQYF.

In the case of this clonotype: This may stem from a read error, because a much larger clone lies one nucleotide away. The rearrangement joins TRBV27 to TRBJ2-5; D is undetermined. There are 13 residues in the CDR3. Germline values: CDR1 MNHEY, CDR2 SMNVEV (reference sequence). The CDR3 DNA reads as TGTGCCAACAGTTCAGTCGATAGGGAGACCCAGTACTTC. This translates into CANSSVDRETQYF.

Note on this clonotype: Since no conserved phenylalanine or tryptophan closes the CDR3, a read error is the likely cause. The limits of the CDR3 on the DNA are not certain, so only TCRdb's listed CDR3 is given. The chain couples TRBV5-6 to TRBJ1-2. The CDR3 is made up of 12 amino acids, end residues included. Germline CDR1 SGHDT, CDR2 YYEEEE. The CDR3 here is CASSLGGHGYTL.

This clonotype was observed at least ten times. The CDR3: CASSWAGEGYTF. The CDR3 DNA reads as TGTGCCAGCAGTTGGGCGGGAGAAGGCTACACCTTC. This chain links TRBV12-3 or TRBV12-4 with TRBJ1-2; D call uncertain. This CDR3 region has 12 residues. The V gene lost 4 bases and the J gene lost 8 bases, with 11 bases spanning the gap.

This clonotype was picked up many times. This chain joins TRBV6-6 and TRBJ2-7; 7 bases are shared with TRBD2. The CDR3 sequence is 13 residues long. Germline-derived CDR1 and CDR2 are MNHNY and SVGAGI (reference sequence). Unmatched junction bases numbered 6, after V lost 7 bases and J lost 3 bases. In DNA form, the CDR3 reads TGTGCCAGCAACTTAGGACTAGTCTACGAGCAGTACTTC. It specifies CASNLGLVYEQYF.

The chain uses TRBV3-1 and TRBJ2-5; 11 bases map to TRBD1. After removal of 1 base from V and 6 bases from J, the junction contained 7 bases not matched to a gene. Per germline, CDR1 LGHDT and CDR2 YNNKEL (reference sequence). CDR3 length: 16 amino acids. CDR3 region: CASSQAGQGDVKTQYF. The DNA for the CDR3 is TGTGCCAGCAGCCAAGCGGGACAGGGGGATGTAAAGACCCAGTACTTC.

J is TRBJ2-5 and V is TRBV29-1; TRBD2 agrees at 8 bases. Germline assignment: CDR1 SQVTM and CDR2 ANQGSEA. The CDR3 spans 11 residues. J gave up 8 bases and V 4 bases, and 3 bases lay outside the gene matches. CDR3 protein: CSVAAGGTQYF. The CDR3 DNA reads as TGCAGCGTTGCGGCGGGAGGCACCCAGTACTTC. Full variable domain (rest looked up from reference TRBV29-1 and TRBJ2-5): SAVISQKPSRDICQRGTSLTIQCQVDSQVTMMFWYRQQPGQSLTLIATANQGSEATYESGFVIDKFPISRPNLTFSTLTVSNMSPEDSSIYLCSVAAGGTQYFGPGTRLLVL.

This clonotype is a singleton in its sample. This sequence may be a read error, since a much larger clone differs from it by one base. This chain joins TRBV4-3 and TRBJ2-7; the D is unclear. The CDR3 contains 12 residues. Germline assignment: CDR1 LGHNA and CDR2 YSLEER. This CDR3 is CASSQDHYERYF. For the CDR3, the DNA is TGCGCCAGCAGCCAAGATCACTACGAGCGGTACTTC.

This clonotype was seen a few times. V is TRBV9 and J is TRBJ1-1; D perhaps matches TRBD1 (6 bases). The CDR3 runs 12 residues. Germline V gene data show CDR1 as SGDLS and CDR2 as YYNGEE. The V end lost 5 bases, the J end lost 7 bases, and 12 bases lay between the germline ends. CDR3 amino acids: CASRLGGSEAFF. CDR3 sequence (DNA): TGTGCCAGCAGGCTAGGGGGTAGTGAAGCTTTCTTT.

This clonotype showed up many times. V gene TRBV4-1 combines with J gene TRBJ2-2, with D possibly being TRBD1 or TRBD2 (6 bases each). This CDR3 is 16 amino acids long. Germline V gene data show CDR1 as MGHRA and CDR2 as YSYEKL. V lost 0 bases to trimming and J lost 6 bases, with 14 bases between them. For the CDR3, the DNA is TGCGCCAGCAGCCAAGACATCCGGGGGCGCTCCGGGGAGCTGTTTTTT. Translating gives CASSQDIRGRSGELFF.

Written as DNA, the CDR3 is TGTGCCAGCAGCTTAGTACTAGCGGGGTACAATGAAGCTTTCTTT. Protein sequence: CASSLVLAGYNEAFF. J is TRBJ1-1 and V is TRBV7-9; D gene uncertain. This CDR3 spans 15 amino acids. Germline CDR1 is SEHNR and CDR2 is FQNEAQ (reference sequence). V lost 1 base and J 7 bases, leaving 16 bases between the germline ends. Using reference TRBV7-9 and TRBJ1-1 for the parts outside the CDR3, the full variable domain is DTGVSQNPRHKITKRGQNVTFRCDPISEHNRLYWYRQTLGQGPEFLTYFQNEAQLEKSRLLSDRFSAERPKGSFSTLEIQRTEQGDSAMYLCASSLVLAGYNEAFFGQGTRLTVV.

This clonotype came up a few times. J is TRBJ1-2 and V is TRBV29-1; D might be TRBD1 (5 bases). In germline, CDR1 is SQVTM, CDR2 ANQGSEA. V was pared by 3 bases and J by 4 bases, with 9 bases between. This CDR3 has 12 amino acids. The CDR3 here is CSVEAGSYGYTF. The CDR3 DNA follows: TGCAGCGTTGAGGCAGGGAGCTATGGCTACACCTTC.

This clonotype has just a few counts. The rearrangement joins TRBV5-4 to TRBJ2-1, with a tentative D call TRBD1 (5 bases). The V and J ends lost 2 bases and 8 bases respectively, with 14 bases between them. Germline V gene sequence: CDR1 SGHNT, CDR2 YYREEE (reference sequence). The CDR3 spans 14 residues. CDR3 protein: CASSFGAGPDEQFF. The CDR3 nucleotides are TGTGCCAGCAGCTTTGGGGCAGGACCGGATGAGCAGTTCTTC.